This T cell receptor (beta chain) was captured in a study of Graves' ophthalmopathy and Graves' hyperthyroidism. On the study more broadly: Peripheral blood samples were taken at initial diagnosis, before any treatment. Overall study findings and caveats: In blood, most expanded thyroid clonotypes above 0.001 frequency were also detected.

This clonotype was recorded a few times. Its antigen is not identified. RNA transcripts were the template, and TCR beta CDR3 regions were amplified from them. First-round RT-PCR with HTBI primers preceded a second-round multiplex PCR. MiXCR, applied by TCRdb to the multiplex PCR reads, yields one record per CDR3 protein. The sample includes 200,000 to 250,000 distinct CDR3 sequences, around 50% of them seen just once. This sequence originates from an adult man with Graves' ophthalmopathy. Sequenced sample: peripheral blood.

Here the CDR3 DNA reads TGTGCCAGCAGCACCCCTGGCGGGAGGGAGACCCAGTACTTC. Translation: CASSTPGGRETQYF. The J gene is TRBJ2-5, the V gene TRBV5-8, with 8 bases lining up with TRBD2. The germline gives CDR1 SGHTS, CDR2 YDEGEE. The CDR3 loop spans 14 amino acids. V was pared by 4 bases and J by 5 bases, with 7 bases of the junction left unmatched.